The clone carrying this T cell receptor (beta chain) was seen only a few times. This sample is part of a study of blood T cell repertoires in COVID-19. Sequencing used immunoSEQ multiplex PCR; TCRdb keeps in-frame clones, though not all of them. The sample contains over 400,000 clones, around 85% of which appear only once. Cohorts were determined from participant-reported clinical history. Germline CDR1 MNHEY, CDR2 SVGAGI. V was clipped by 3 bases and J by 3 bases, with 9 bases between them. This CDR3 has 13 amino acids. The V gene is TRBV6-5, the J gene TRBJ2-7, with D tentatively TRBD1 (6 bases). This clonotype was sampled from a woman aged 55-69 years who had recovered from COVID-19. The specimen sequenced was PBMCs or T cells enriched from blood (not recorded which). DNA for the CDR3: TGTGCCAGCAGTTATAGCAGGGGCTACGAGCAGTACGTC. Amino acid sequence: CASSYSRGYEQYV.